This TCR beta chain is from a study of cytomegalovirus exposure and HLA in healthy donors. Broader study findings: A list of 150 or so TCR beta chains associated with cytomegalovirus was given. Both high specificity and high sensitivity reportedly marked the classifier's diagnosis of cytomegalovirus status. The study found most TCR sequences rare, yet found some public TCRs in many donors.

A remark on this clone: The target antigen is unknown.

This CDR3 region has 16 residues. Germline V gene lookup returns CDR1 PRHDT and CDR2 FYEKMQ (reference sequence). V was trimmed by 1 base and J by 2 bases, leaving 11 bases between them. Profiling relied on immunoSEQ multiplex PCR, and the TCRdb table lists in-frame clones only, not all of them. The sample comprises 180,000 or so clones, approximately 86% of which are singletons, and 2% to 3% rests with the top ten. The source is a man younger than 30 in good health and CMV-seropositive. The V call is TRBV13, the J call TRBJ2-2; D might be TRBD1 (6 bases). The specimen was PBMCs. The CDR3 region has the DNA TGTGCCAGCAGCTTAGAGGCAGGGGTTAACACCGGGGAGCTGTTTTTT. This encodes CASSLEAGVNTGELFF.